This passage covers 18 T cell receptor beta chains from one sample sequenced in a study of vaccination and CD4 T cells after COVID-19. The Oncomine TCR Beta short-read assay was what sequenced the DNA obtained from cultured CD4+ T cells. TCRdb used MiXCR to reprocess the PCR reads, holding one entry per CDR3 protein. The top ten hold over 6% of the sample, which has 15,000 to 20,000 distinct CDR3 sequences, approximately 45% seen once. Their antigens remain unidentified. Treatment meaning: approximately 9-day PBMC culture with coronavirus spike peptide pools or control peptides (ViraFEST assay). Source: CD4+ T cells from blood, cultured in vitro, taken after SARS-CoV-2 vaccination. These receptors were taken from a human donor who had recovered from COVID-19.

This sequence joins TRBV28 and TRBJ2-7, with D tentatively TRBD1 (5 bases). Between the trimmed V and J ends, which lost 5 bases and 2 bases, there was a span of 19 bases. CDR1 is MDHEN, CDR2 SYDVKM, per germline. The CDR3 runs 16 residues. CDR3 protein: CASSASLRQSTYEQYF. CDR3 nucleotide sequence: TGTGCCAGCAGTGCATCCCTCCGACAGAGCACCTACGAGCAGTACTTC.

This clonotype was picked up a small number of times. The CDR3 sequence is CASSFTSAPVNQPQHF. The CDR3 coding sequence is TGTGCCAGCAGCTTCACCTCGGCGCCCGTTAATCAGCCCCAGCATTTT. V usage is TRBV7-6 and J usage is TRBJ1-5; D call uncertain. The CDR3 runs to 16 residues. Germline CDR1 is SGHVS and CDR2 is FNYEAQ. Trimming removed 3 bases at V and 4 bases at J, with 16 bases between. The variable domain in full, with the rest retrieved from reference TRBV7-6 and TRBJ1-5, is GAGVSQSPRYKVTKRGQDVALRCDPISGHVSLYWYRQALGQGPEFLTYFNYEAQQDKSGLPNDRFSAERPEGSISTLTIQRTEQRDSAMYRCASSFTSAPVNQPQHFGDGTRLSIL.

Judged by abundance, this clonotype is medium-sized. The genes are TRBV20-1 and TRBJ1-1, with D perhaps matching TRBD1 (6 bases). Germline CDR1 reads DFQATT; CDR2 reads SNEGSKA (reference sequence). The CDR3 extends over 13 amino acids. V was pared by 3 bases and J by 3 bases, with 11 bases between. The CDR3 sequence is CSASYREDTEAFF. The DNA of the CDR3 is TGCAGTGCTAGCTACAGGGAGGACACTGAAGCTTTCTTT.

The chain joins TRBV24-1 to TRBJ2-7; a possible D gene is TRBD2 (5 bases). Trimming shortened V by 7 bases and J by 9 bases, and 15 bases separated the two germline ends. Germline CDR1 reads KGHDR; CDR2 reads SFDVKD. The CDR3 runs to 12 residues. The CDR3 protein is CATRDEGAVQYF. The CDR3 region has the DNA TGTGCCACCAGAGACGAGGGTGCGGTGCAGTACTTC.

This clonotype showed up just a few times. The rearrangement uses TRBV27 and TRBJ2-1, with D perhaps matching TRBD2 (6 bases). V lost 6 bases to trimming and J lost 6 bases, with 15 bases between them. The CDR3 has 14 residues. The V gene's germline CDR1 is MNHEY and CDR2 SMNVEV (reference sequence). This chain's CDR3 is CASRIRLVGNEQFF. Here the CDR3 DNA reads TGTGCCAGCAGGATTAGACTAGTAGGCAATGAGCAGTTCTTC.

CDR3 coding DNA: TGCAGTGCTAGATGGCGCACCAGGACCCGCTATGGCTACACCTTC. As protein: CSARWRTRTRYGYTF. The chain couples TRBV20-1 to TRBJ1-2, with unresolved D. V was trimmed by 2 bases and J by 4 bases, leaving 17 bases between them. CDR1 is DFQATT, CDR2 SNEGSKA, per germline (reference sequence). The CDR3 consists of 15 residues.

V and J are TRBV6-5 and TRBJ1-4; TRBD1 is a possible D gene (6 bases). V lost 2 bases, J lost 7 bases, and 11 bases lay in between. The CDR3 consists of 14 residues. The germline CDR1 and CDR2 sequences are MNHEY and SVGAGI. CDR3 sequence (DNA): TGTGCCAGCAGTTACGACAGGTTTGGTGAAAAACTGTTTTTT. Residues: CASSYDRFGEKLFF.

This clonotype was detected only a few times. V gene TRBV7-9 combines with J gene TRBJ1-4; a weak D match, TRBD1 (6 bases). The V gene's germline CDR1 is SEHNR and CDR2 FQNEAQ (reference sequence). The CDR3 has 15 residues. The V gene lost 7 bases and the J gene lost 6 bases, with 18 bases spanning the gap. The CDR3 coding sequence is TGTGCCAGCACTTTGGCCCAGGGGTACGATGAAAAACTGTTTTTT. It yields the protein CASTLAQGYDEKLFF. Full variable domain (remainder filled in from reference TRBV7-9 and TRBJ1-4): DTGVSQNPRHKITKRGQNVTFRCDPISEHNRLYWYRQTLGQGPEFLTYFQNEAQLEKSRLLSDRFSAERPKGSFSTLEIQRTEQGDSAMYLCASTLAQGYDEKLFFGSGTQLSVL.

This rearrangement joins TRBV28 to TRBJ2-7; D gene ambiguous. Trimming cost V 5 bases and J 3 bases, with 5 bases left between them. Germline V gene sequence: CDR1 MDHEN, CDR2 SYDVKM. The CDR3 extends over 11 amino acids. CDR3 sequence (DNA): TGTGCCAGCAGTAAAGTCTACGAGCAGTACTTC. Translated, it gives CASSKVYEQYF.

The chain joins TRBV4-1 to TRBJ2-5, with a weak D call TRBD2 (5 bases). This CDR3 region has 17 residues. The V end lost 3 bases, the J end lost 4 bases, and 21 bases lay between the germline ends. Germline CDR1 is MGHRA and CDR2 is YSYEKL. CDR3 in amino acids: CASSQPYRGGEGETQYF. The CDR3 bases are TGCGCCAGCAGCCAGCCCTATCGGGGTGGTGAAGGAGAGACCCAGTACTTC.

The gene calls are TRBV7-2 and TRBJ2-3; unclear D gene. Trimming left V 5 bases short and J 4 bases short, with 10 bases between. The CDR3 is 13 residues long. CDR1 and CDR2 from the germline V gene are SGHTA and FQGNSA. DNA of the CDR3: TGTGCCAGCAGCAACCCCCCGGCAGATACGCAGTATTTT. Translated: CASSNPPADTQYF.

This clonotype has just a few counts. The chain employs TRBV7-2 and TRBJ2-1; D is undetermined. CDR1 SGHTA and CDR2 FQGNSA come from the germline V gene. This CDR3 has 12 residues. Trimming left V 3 bases short and J 10 bases short, with 10 bases between. CDR3: CASSLVSLEQFF. Written as DNA, the CDR3 is TGTGCCAGCAGCTTGGTATCGCTCGAGCAGTTCTTC.

The CDR3 nucleotides read TGTGCCAGCAGCTACTCTCTCGTTGATGAGCAGTTCTTC. Protein: CASSYSLVDEQFF. The chain couples TRBV7-2 to TRBJ2-1; D not resolved. The CDR3 totals 13 residues. The germline V and J ends were trimmed by 4 bases and 8 bases, with 12 bases remaining between them. Germline CDR1 reads SGHTA; CDR2 reads FQGNSA.

This clonotype came up once. The rearrangement uses TRBV18 and TRBJ2-1, with 7 bases identical to TRBD1. The CDR3 sequence is 15 residues long. Looked up from germline, CDR1 is KGHSH and CDR2 is LQKENI. J gave up 8 bases and V 5 bases, and 12 bases lay outside the gene matches. In nucleotides, the CDR3 is TGTGCCAGCTCATACACGGGACAGCGGCGTGATGAGCAGTTCTTC. It specifies CASSYTGQRRDEQFF.

This clonotype was counted only a few times. V and J are TRBV30 and TRBJ1-1; TRBD1 matches 11 bases. The germline V gene encodes CDR1 GTSNPN and CDR2 SVGIG (reference sequence). CDR3 size: 13 residues. The V gene end was trimmed by 2 bases and the J gene end by 10 bases; junction bases not matched to a gene: 6. CDR3 nucleotide sequence: TGTGCCTGGAGTAGAGGACAGGGGGCTCGAGCTTTCTTT. This gives the protein CAWSRGQGARAFF.

This clonotype was seen more than once but under ten times. V gene TRBV20-1 combines with J gene TRBJ1-1, with a possible D match to TRBD1 (5 bases). The CDR3 has 12 residues. CDR1 and CDR2 (germline): DFQATT, SNEGSKA (reference sequence). V dropped 2 bases and J dropped 1 base, with 5 bases sitting between them. The CDR3 loop reads CSARQGNTEAFF. In DNA, the CDR3 is TGCAGTGCTAGACAGGGGAACACTGAAGCTTTCTTT.

The V gene is TRBV14, the J gene TRBJ2-1; 14 bases agree with TRBD2. The CDR3 spans 17 residues. V was pared by 3 bases and J by 9 bases, with 10 bases of the junction left unmatched. CDR1 is SGHDN and CDR2 is FVKESK in the germline V gene. This CDR3 is CASSHSPGLAGATEQFF. In nucleotides, the CDR3 is TGTGCCAGCAGCCATAGCCCGGGACTAGCGGGAGCGACTGAGCAGTTCTTC. Based on the CDR3 plus reference TRBV14 and TRBJ2-1, the full variable domain is EAGVTQFPSHSVIEKGQTVTLRCDPISGHDNLYWYRRVMGKEIKFLLHFVKESKQDESGMPNNRFLAERTGGTYSTLKVQPAELEDSGVYFCASSHSPGLAGATEQFFGPGTRLTVL.

The V gene is TRBV6-4, the J gene TRBJ2-1, with 9 bases that match TRBD1. Germline CDR1 is MRHNA and CDR2 is SNTAGT. Losses at the gene ends were 0 bases for V and 3 bases for J; bases not matched to a gene: 0. The CDR3 sequence is 15 residues long. CDR3 protein: CASSDSTGGYNEQFF. The CDR3 nucleotides are TGTGCCAGCAGTGACTCGACAGGGGGCTACAATGAGCAGTTCTTC.